The 14 T cell receptor beta chains presented below share a single source sample, sequenced in a study of STAT5B mutations in CD4+ large granular lymphocyte leukemia. Here immunoSEQ multiplex PCR was the method, and the copy in TCRdb shows in-frame clones only, minus some. Altogether 23,000 or so clones are present, 72% being singletons, with the ten largest covering 0.55% to 0.75%. Sequencing used CD4+ T cells from blood buffy coats. These receptor sequences come from a human donor in good health.

The CDR3 coding sequence is TGTGCCAGCCGAGCCACCTCCTACGAGCAGTACTTC. It codes for CASRATSYEQYF. The V and J genes are TRBV6-6 and TRBJ2-7; D ambiguous. V was cut by 8 bases and J by 0 bases, with 8 bases left in between. This CDR3 comprises 12 residues. The germline V gene has CDR1 MNHNY and CDR2 SVGAGI (reference sequence).

CDR3 residues: CASSRQLSGNTIYF. The CDR3 coding sequence is TGTGCCAGTAGTCGACAGCTCTCTGGAAACACCATATATTTT. The V call is TRBV19, the J call TRBJ1-3; possible D gene TRBD1, 5 bases. The V gene lost 5 bases and the J gene lost 0 bases, with 8 bases spanning the gap. This CDR3 spans 14 amino acids. CDR1 is LNHDA, CDR2 SQIVND, per germline (reference sequence).

This rearrangement joins TRBV12-5 to TRBJ2-7; the D is unclear. Germline V lookup: CDR1 LGHNT, CDR2 FRNRAP. The CDR3 length is 13 residues. V was trimmed by 6 bases and J by 2 bases, leaving 11 bases between them. The CDR3 sequence: CASGPDIPYEQYF. In DNA form, the CDR3 reads TGTGCTAGTGGACCCGACATCCCCTACGAGCAGTACTTC.

CDR3 in amino acids: CASSLTSGNTIYF. In nucleotides, the CDR3 is TGTGCCAGCAGTTTAACCTCTGGAAACACCATATATTTT. The chain links TRBV27 to TRBJ1-3, with unresolved D. The V and J ends lost 2 bases and 0 bases respectively, with 2 bases between them. Germline CDR1 is MNHEY and CDR2 is SMNVEV (reference sequence). The CDR3 length is 13 residues.

The chain is built from TRBV7-9 and TRBJ1-5, with D hard to call. CDR1 is SEHNR and CDR2 is FQNEAQ in the germline V gene (reference sequence). Trimming took off 4 bases at V and 7 bases at J, with 14 bases between the two ends. The CDR3 spans 14 residues. The CDR3 region is CASSSLSVVQPQHF. DNA of the CDR3: TGTGCCAGCAGCTCTCTATCGGTGGTGCAGCCCCAGCATTTT.

The rearrangement joins TRBV9 to TRBJ1-6, with D perhaps TRBD1 (6 bases). The CDR3 length is 15 residues. The ends were cut back, 0 bases at V and 9 bases at J, with 13 bases in the middle. Germline V gives CDR1 SGDLS, CDR2 YYNGEE. CDR3 region: CASSVEGGKGSPLHF. CDR3 nucleotides: TGTGCCAGCAGCGTAGAGGGGGGCAAGGGTTCACCCCTCCACTTT. Based on the CDR3 plus reference TRBV9 and TRBJ1-6, the full variable domain is DSGVTQTPKHLITATGQRVTLRCSPRSGDLSVYWYQQSLDQGLQFLIQYYNGEERAKGNILERFSAQQFPDLHSELNLSSLELGDSALYFCASSVEGGKGSPLHFGNGTRLTVT.

The chain uses TRBV7-2 and TRBJ2-3; D might be TRBD1 or TRBD2, each matching 5 bases. This CDR3 comprises 14 residues. The germline V gene has CDR1 SGHTA and CDR2 FQGNSA. Trimming cost V 7 bases and J 2 bases, with 13 bases left between them. DNA for the CDR3: TGTGCCAGCAACCCGGGGCGGACCACAGATACGCAGTATTTT. Amino acid sequence: CASNPGRTTDTQYF.

About this clone itself: Other DNA sequences in the same sample also yield this CDR3. This rearrangement joins TRBV7-6 to TRBJ1-1, with a weak D call TRBD1 (6 bases). Germline CDR1 reads SGHVS; CDR2 reads FNYEAQ. This CDR3 comprises 12 residues. Trimming removed 2 bases at V and 7 bases at J, with 8 bases between. The DNA of the CDR3 is TGTGCCAGCAGCTTAAAGGGGGGTGAAGCTTTCTTT. Protein sequence: CASSLKGGEAFF.

The chain links TRBV9 to TRBJ2-1; maybe TRBD2 (6 bases). Trimming took 3 bases from V and 3 from J, leaving 13 bases between them. This CDR3 region has 15 residues. Germline CDR1 SGDLS, CDR2 YYNGEE. The CDR3 region is CASSAQGSGYNEQFF. In nucleotides, the CDR3 is TGTGCCAGCAGCGCTCAGGGTAGCGGCTACAATGAGCAGTTCTTC. Looking up the rest from reference TRBV9 and TRBJ2-1 gives the full variable domain: DSGVTQTPKHLITATGQRVTLRCSPRSGDLSVYWYQQSLDQGLQFLIQYYNGEERAKGNILERFSAQQFPDLHSELNLSSLELGDSALYFCASSAQGSGYNEQFFGPGTRLTVL.

V gene TRBV19 combines with J gene TRBJ2-7; 8 nucleotides align to TRBD1. Germline V gene data show CDR1 as LNHDA and CDR2 as SQIVND (reference sequence). J gave up 3 bases and V 2 bases, and 6 bases lay outside the gene matches. This CDR3 contains 15 residues. The DNA of the CDR3 is TGTGCCAGTAGTATAAAGGGACAGGAGGACTACGAGCAGTACTTC. Amino acid sequence: CASSIKGQEDYEQYF.

In this sample, this clone turned up once. The rearrangement uses TRBV4-3 and TRBJ2-1; the D gene is possibly TRBD1 (5 bases). V shed 4 bases and J shed 2 bases, with 12 bases lying between them. The CDR3 is 15 amino acids. The V gene's germline CDR1 is LGHNA and CDR2 YSLEER. The CDR3 protein is CASSPTLGPYNEQFF. The CDR3 DNA is TGCGCCAGCAGCCCGACGTTGGGGCCCTACAATGAGCAGTTCTTC.

CDR3 nucleotides: TGCGCCAGCGGCTACCTGGGACTAGCGGGGGGAGATACGCAGTATTTT. Translated: CASGYLGLAGGDTQYF. The chain has TRBV5-1 and TRBJ2-3; 15 bases match TRBD2. CDR1 and CDR2 (germline): SGHRS, YFSETQ. The CDR3 runs to 16 residues. The junction had 8 bases not matched to a gene; V was cut back by 7 bases and J by 5 bases.

The V call is TRBV28, the J call TRBJ2-1; the D is unclear. CDR1 and CDR2 (germline): MDHEN, SYDVKM. The CDR3 is made up of 15 amino acids. Trimming took off 5 bases at V and 0 bases at J, with 11 bases between the two ends. Here the CDR3 reads CASSPGPSSYNEQFF. CDR3 in DNA: TGTGCCAGCAGTCCTGGCCCCAGCTCCTACAATGAGCAGTTCTTC.

This clone was found a few times. This chain links TRBV19 with TRBJ1-1; 7 bases map to TRBD1. CDR1 is LNHDA and CDR2 is SQIVND in the germline V gene (reference sequence). V lost 5 bases, J lost 4 bases, and 4 bases stayed unmatched. The CDR3 contains 13 residues. CDR3 sequence: CASSPTGATEAFF. The CDR3, as DNA: TGTGCCAGTAGTCCTACAGGGGCCACTGAAGCTTTCTTT. The variable domain in full, with the rest retrieved from reference TRBV19 and TRBJ1-1, is DGGITQSPKYLFRKEGQNVTLSCEQNLNHDAMYWYRQDPGQGLRLIYYSQIVNDFQKGDIAEGYSVSREKKESFPLTVTSAQKNPTAFYLCASSPTGATEAFFGQGTRLTVV.